This T cell receptor beta chain stems from a study of blood T cell repertoires in COVID-19. The age range of participants was about 18 to 89 years, with residence in under 30 US areas. Allocation to cohorts depended on clinical history reported by the participants. Authors' processing steps: Reference gene primer amplification in the assay estimated nucleated cell counts. The method was immunoSEQ multiplex PCR; TCRdb's version includes in-frame clones alone and lacks a portion of them. V and J calls and clone size are given by that table; D and trimming were obtained from the DNA. Seen here are about 160,000 clones, more than 65% observed once, and the top ten hold 15% to 20%. With 6 bases removed from V and 4 bases from J, the gap between germline ends came to 18 bases. Germline assignment: CDR1 LNHDA and CDR2 SQIVND (reference sequence). The CDR3 has 15 amino acids.

This sequence joins TRBV19 and TRBJ1-1, with D tentatively TRBD1 (5 bases). The specimen sequenced was PBMCs or T cells enriched from blood (not recorded which). The receptor comes from a man aged 55 to 70 who had recovered from COVID-19. The CDR3 sequence: CASSINRGGATEAFF. The CDR3 DNA follows: TGTGCCAGTAGCATCAACCGCGGTGGGGCCACTGAAGCTTTCTTT.